This T cell receptor (beta chain) was identified during a study of blood T cell repertoires in COVID-19 (TCRdb year 2020). Broadly, across the study: Collaborator samples came from the United States, Italy and Spain and covered acute and convalescent phases of COVID-19. Subjects who had been exposed to COVID-19, were actively infected with it, or had recovered from it provided the deeply sampled blood TCRbeta repertoires that made up the dataset. The prospective study material was composed of cDNA or gDNA derived from T cells, B-cell-depleted T cells, or PBMCs. The samples were drawn from two sources: the first 160 participants of the ongoing ImmuneRACE study, and 1,254 subjects contributed by 6 global collaborators. A freely available public database, intended as a resource for researchers studying the immune response to SARS-CoV-2, is where the repertoires were released. A de-identified subject ID, COVID-19 status, age in years and sex were almost always included in the sample metadata. HLA class I and class II types, where available, came from metadata supplied by the sample provider rather than from assay-based typing.

General study outcomes and caveats: How much clinical and demographic metadata was included differed by source and by participant, and the metadata was provided uncurated.

In Seattle, one collaborating source enrolled patients while the infection was active and tracked those patients longitudinally over the course of disease. The collaborating institutions used their own protocols to collect whole blood in K2EDTA tubes. For TCRbeta analysis, collaborators shipped samples as frozen whole blood, isolated PBMCs, or DNA extracted from either of those sample types. On this clone: It has no known antigen specificity. Base qualities are not at hand, and no much larger clone is one base apart.

The CDR3 covers 15 residues, taking in both the cysteine and the phenylalanine. The kept DNA is CDR3 alone, 45 bases in frame from the first base. Based on the germline V gene (reference sequence), the CDR1 and CDR2 sequences are SEHNR and FQNEAQ. The V end gives up 4 bases and the J end 7 bases, leaving 6 bases in the junction not matched to a gene. TCRbeta CDR3 regions were amplified from genomic DNA using the immunoSEQ Assay, a bias-controlled multiplex PCR. Concerning the study's data processing: The number of nucleated cells in each sample was estimated from the amplification of reference gene primers within the assay. To quantify the absolute abundance of each unique TCRbeta CDR3 rearrangement, sequence reads were collapsed and filtered. For each sample, productive Simpson clonality was calculated by taking the square root of Simpson's diversity index across productive rearrangements. TCRdb retrieved this table from immuneACCESS and kept in-frame rearrangements only. Not all clones are present; in checked studies, unresolved V genes account for under half, and no reason is known for the remainder. The DNA gave D and trimming, while V, J and clone size come from that table. The sample table records 180,000 or so clones; roughly four fifths of these occur just once. The ten largest clones add up to approximately 11% of the sample.

The chain uses TRBV7-9 and TRBJ2-1, with 11 central nucleotides matching TRBD1. Sequencing input: peripheral blood. This clonotype originated in a woman in her thirties or forties with COVID-19, enrolled during active disease. The CDR3 loop reads CASSSDRGRRNEQFF. The nucleotide sequence is given as TGTGCCAGCAGCTCGGACAGGGGGCGCCGAAATGAGCAGTTCTTC.